This TCR beta chain was identified in a study of metastatic and nonmetastatic thyroid tumors. Study overall: Samples came from malignant and benign thyroid patients, and repertoires were compared across blood and tumor or nodule tissue.

Patients underwent thyroid surgery, and none had received any treatment before it. Source study methods: Clinicopathological groups differed in CDR3, with these differences serving to build a distant-metastasis classifier for papillary thyroid cancer. With MiXCR, TCRdb called clones anew from the PCR reads. The V and J calls were not made by the authors but by TCRdb's processing. Here the sample spans 50,000 to 70,000 clones, 4% to 4.5% being singletons. Broader study findings: Patients with malignant thyroid tumors reportedly had significantly higher TCR beta diversity than those with benign nodules, in blood and tumor.

The V and J ends lost 5 bases and 1 base, in that order; junction bases with no gene match: 4. The CDR3 has 15 residues. From germline, CDR1 is SGHRS and CDR2 YFSETQ. This clone appeared many times. Its antigen is not known. The clonotype comes from a female donor with papillary thyroid cancer or a benign thyroid nodule (not recorded which). Some clones in this sample may be carry-over from other donors' samples. Sequenced input: blood. The V call is TRBV5-1, the J call TRBJ2-2; 8 bases map to TRBD1. CDR3: CASRAGQGNTGELFF. The DNA of the CDR3 is TGCGCCAGCAGGGCCGGACAGGGGAACACCGGGGAGCTGTTTTTT.